Below are 2 T cell receptor beta chains sequenced from a single sample in a study of beta chain features in type 1 diabetes (dated by TCRdb to the late 2010s). Libraries came from the immunoSEQ multiplex PCR assay. The entire amount of isolated RNA was reverse transcribed using the High Capacity cDNA Reverse Transcription Kit, so the sequenced TCRB transcripts were expressed ones. The table comes from immuneACCESS by way of TCRdb, which keeps in-frame sequences with V and J called. Part of the clones is missing from these tables; in studies checked, under half for an unresolved V gene and the rest for unknown reasons. Within this sample are some 500,000 clones, with 11% of them counted one time only. The top ten hold 0.04% to 0.05% of the sample. The sequencing input was naive CD4+ T cells from blood. The label giving this sample's cell subset or site can be read as: true naive CD4+ T cells. The origin of the receptors is a woman aged 18-29 years in good health.

The rearrangement uses TRBV7-2 and TRBJ1-5; TRBD1 might be the D (5 bases). The CDR3 has 14 amino acids. Trimming took off 1 base at V and 3 bases at J, with 7 bases between the two ends. In germline, CDR1 is SGHTA, CDR2 FQGNSA. This CDR3 is CASSLEGNNQPQHF. DNA for the CDR3: TGTGCCAGCAGCTTAGAGGGGAACAATCAGCCCCAGCATTTT.

This clone was seen a few times. V is TRBV9 and J is TRBJ2-1; 10 nucleotides line up with TRBD2. With V trimmed by 0 bases and J by 12 bases, 12 bases remained unmatched. Germline lookup yields CDR1 SGDLS and CDR2 YYNGEE. The CDR3 has 16 amino acids. CDR3 protein: CASSVDGTSARGVQFF. The DNA of the CDR3 is TGTGCCAGCAGCGTAGATGGGACTAGCGCCCGGGGGGTGCAGTTCTTC.